The 15 T cell receptor beta chains below were found in one sample sequenced in a study of blood T cell repertoires in COVID-19. The protocol was immunoSEQ multiplex PCR, while the TCRdb copy is restricted to in-frame clones and leaves out a portion. The profile shows 260,000 or so clones, 81% of them singletons. Sequencing was performed on peripheral blood. These receptors were collected from a woman aged 80 or older with COVID-19, enrolled during active disease.

The chain is built from TRBV30 and TRBJ1-1; TRBD1 matches at 7 bases. The CDR3 sequence is 12 residues long. After removal of 2 bases from V and 4 bases from J, the junction contained 1 base not matched to a gene. Germline V gene data show CDR1 as GTSNPN and CDR2 as SVGIG (reference sequence). CDR3 region: CAWSTGVTEAFF. CDR3 in DNA: TGTGCCTGGAGTACAGGGGTCACTGAAGCTTTCTTT.

The chain has TRBV5-1 and TRBJ1-1, with D possibly being TRBD1 (5 bases). The ends were cut back, 0 bases at V and 5 bases at J, with 11 bases in the middle. The CDR3 totals 14 residues. Germline CDR1 SGHRS, CDR2 YFSETQ. In DNA form, the CDR3 reads TGCGCCAGCAGCTTGGGGCAGGGTTGGACTGAAGCTTTCTTT. Protein sequence: CASSLGQGWTEAFF.

The V gene is TRBV18, the J gene TRBJ1-1; 8 positions match TRBD1. Germline loops: CDR1 KGHSH, CDR2 LQKENI. CDR3 length equals 15 residues. Unmatched junction bases numbered 8, after V lost 3 bases and J lost 5 bases. The chain's CDR3 is CASSPGQGAVTEAFF. CDR3 nucleotides: TGTGCCAGCTCACCTGGGCAGGGGGCGGTTACTGAAGCTTTCTTT.

The CDR3, as DNA: TGTGCCAGCAGTGAACAGCGGGGGGCCCTTGGGGAGCAGTTCTTC. Translated: CASSEQRGALGEQFF. The chain has TRBV2 and TRBJ2-1; TRBD2 matches 9 bases. Germline V gene lookup returns CDR1 SNHLY and CDR2 FYNNEI. This CDR3 contains 15 residues. Losses at the gene ends were 2 bases for V and 10 bases for J; bases not matched to a gene: 9.

The chain joins TRBV20-1 to TRBJ2-1, with D perhaps TRBD2 (6 bases). V lost 3 bases and J 7 bases, leaving 16 bases between the germline ends. CDR3 size: 14 residues. Germline lookup yields CDR1 DFQATT and CDR2 SNEGSKA (reference sequence). The CDR3 bases are TGCAGTGCTAGTAAGGGCCCTAGCGTGAATGAGCAGTTCTTC. Amino acid sequence: CSASKGPSVNEQFF.

This rearrangement joins TRBV10-3 to TRBJ2-7, with TRBD1 matching 8 bases. Losses at the gene ends were 8 bases for V and 3 bases for J; bases not matched to a gene: 15. CDR1 and CDR2 from the germline V gene are ENHRY and SYGVKD. This CDR3 has 16 amino acids. The CDR3 loop is CAIGDRGLGVDYEQYF. Here the CDR3 DNA reads TGTGCCATCGGCGACAGGGGTTTGGGAGTAGACTACGAGCAGTACTTC.

V and J are TRBV28 and TRBJ2-2; possibly TRBD1 for D (5 bases). Deletions cut 5 bases from V and 6 bases from J, with 19 bases between. The CDR3 runs 16 residues. Germline lookup yields CDR1 MDHEN and CDR2 SYDVKM. The CDR3 reads CASSGPEKGFSGELFF. DNA of the CDR3: TGTGCCAGCAGTGGTCCGGAGAAGGGGTTCTCCGGGGAGCTGTTTTTT.

The chain employs TRBV7-3 and TRBJ2-7, with unresolved D. With 1 base removed from V and 0 bases from J, the gap between germline ends came to 7 bases. In germline, CDR1 is SGHTA, CDR2 FQGTGA. The CDR3 has 14 amino acids. In DNA, the CDR3 is TGTGCCAGCAGCTTAATCGGCGGCTCCTACGAGCAGTACTTC. Its protein product is CASSLIGGSYEQYF.

This sequence joins TRBV28 and TRBJ1-6, with 7 bases matching TRBD1. Per the germline V gene, CDR1 is MDHEN and CDR2 is SYDVKM. The CDR3 extends over 14 amino acids. The V segment lost 6 bases and the J segment 7 bases; nucleotides outside the gene matches: 6. The CDR3 bases are TGTGCCAGCAGGCCCGGGACAGCGAATTCACCCCTCCACTTT. This translates into CASRPGTANSPLHF.

The CDR3 spells CSVELSDKAFF. The CDR3, as DNA: TGCAGCGTTGAATTATCAGATAAAGCTTTCTTT. The chain recombines TRBV29-1 with TRBJ1-1; D not resolved. The germline V gene encodes CDR1 SQVTM and CDR2 ANQGSEA. The CDR3 spans 11 residues. Trimming removed 2 bases from V and 9 bases from J, with 10 bases in between.

In this sample, this clone turned up once. The rearrangement links TRBV19 to TRBJ1-2; D remains unclear. Trimming removed 5 bases from V and 5 bases from J, with 6 bases in between. The CDR3 is made up of 11 amino acids. Germline values: CDR1 LNHDA, CDR2 SQIVND (reference sequence). CDR3 in amino acids: CASSRSYGYTF. In DNA form, the CDR3 reads TGTGCCAGTAGTCGCAGTTATGGCTACACCTTC.

The V and J genes are TRBV4-2 and TRBJ2-7; 7 positions agree with TRBD2. CDR1 is LGHNA, CDR2 YNFKEQ, per germline. After removal of 0 bases from V and 7 bases from J, the junction contained 18 bases not matched to a gene. This CDR3 spans 18 amino acids. CDR3 in amino acids: CASSQDEGGNGRGREQYF. In nucleotides, the CDR3 is TGTGCCAGCAGCCAAGACGAGGGAGGGAACGGGAGAGGTAGGGAGCAGTACTTC.

The J gene is TRBJ1-5, the V gene TRBV10-3; D possibly corresponds to TRBD1 (6 bases). CDR3 length: 14 amino acids. Germline V CDR1 and CDR2: ENHRY, SYGVKD. The V end was cut by 3 bases, the J end by 3 bases, with 9 bases between. The CDR3 protein is CAISDGTPNQPQHF. CDR3 in DNA: TGTGCCATCAGTGACGGGACACCCAATCAGCCCCAGCATTTT.

The chain links TRBV19 to TRBJ1-5; 7 bases align to TRBD1. The CDR3 sequence is 13 residues long. V trimming: 6 bases; J trimming: 3 bases; junction bases outside the gene matches: 2. Germline values: CDR1 LNHDA, CDR2 SQIVND (reference sequence). The CDR3 loop reads CASRRGLNQPQHF. CDR3 in DNA: TGTGCCAGTAGAAGGGGGCTCAATCAGCCCCAGCATTTT.

This sequence joins TRBV4-1 and TRBJ1-1; tentatively, D is TRBD1 (6 bases). Trimming left V 8 bases short and J 5 bases short, with 15 bases between. CDR1 and CDR2 (germline): MGHRA, YSYEKL. CDR3 length: 13 amino acids. In DNA form, the CDR3 reads TGCGCCAGCCGGAACCCCGGACAGACTGAAGCTTTCTTT. It codes for CASRNPGQTEAFF.